This record covers a single TCR beta chain. The antigen remains undetermined. This sample is drawn from a study of T cell responses to AZD1222 COVID-19 vaccine. This table comes from immunoSEQ multiplex PCR, and its TCRdb copy is limited to in-frame clones, with some not included. The sample consists of about 140,000 clones, roughly 91% of them appearing once. It was second doses at about 4 or about 12 weeks that were pooled. Study-level results: Per reports, nearly half of all spike-specific TCRs target regions that are unmutated in variants. Spike regions recognized by vaccine-associated CD4 TCRs spanned the protein, led by 160-218 and 743-854. The donor group comprised mostly white British people and more females; the analysis possibly underestimated clonal diversity.

Specimen: peripheral blood, collected 28 days after the second AZD1222 dose. This TCR was recovered from an adult who received the AZD1222 COVID-19 vaccine.

This chain's CDR3 is CASSPRDRAYEQYF. CDR3 DNA: TGTGCCAGCAGCCCCCGGGACAGGGCCTACGAGCAGTACTTC. The genes are TRBV6-5 and TRBJ2-7; 9 bases map to TRBD1. The CDR3 consists of 14 residues. After removal of 6 bases from V and 2 bases from J, the junction contained 5 bases not matched to a gene. The germline V gene encodes CDR1 MNHEY and CDR2 SVGAGI.